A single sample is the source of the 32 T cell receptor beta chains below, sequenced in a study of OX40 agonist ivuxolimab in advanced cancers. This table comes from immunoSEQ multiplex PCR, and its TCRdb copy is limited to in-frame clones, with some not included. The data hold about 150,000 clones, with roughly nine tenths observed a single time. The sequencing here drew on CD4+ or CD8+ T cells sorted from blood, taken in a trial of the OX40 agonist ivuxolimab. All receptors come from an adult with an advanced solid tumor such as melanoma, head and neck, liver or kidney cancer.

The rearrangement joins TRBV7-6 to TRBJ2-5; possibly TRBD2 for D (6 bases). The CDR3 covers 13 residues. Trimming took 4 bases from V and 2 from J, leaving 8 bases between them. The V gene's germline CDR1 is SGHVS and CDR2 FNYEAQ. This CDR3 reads CASSSGVQETQYF. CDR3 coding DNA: TGTGCCAGCAGCTCGGGAGTACAAGAGACCCAGTACTTC.

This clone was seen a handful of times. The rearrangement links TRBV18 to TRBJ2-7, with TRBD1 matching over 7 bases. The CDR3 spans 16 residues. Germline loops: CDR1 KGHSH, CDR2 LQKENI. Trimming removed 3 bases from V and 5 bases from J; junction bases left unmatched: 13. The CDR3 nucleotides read TGTGCCAGCTCACCCTACTACCGACAGGGAACTAACGAGCAGTACTTC. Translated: CASSPYYRQGTNEQYF.

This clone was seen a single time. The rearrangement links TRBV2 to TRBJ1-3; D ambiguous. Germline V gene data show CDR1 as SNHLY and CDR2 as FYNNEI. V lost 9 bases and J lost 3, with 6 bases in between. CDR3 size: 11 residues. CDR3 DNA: TGTGCCAGGGGGAGTGGAAACACCATATATTTT. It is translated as CARGSGNTIYF. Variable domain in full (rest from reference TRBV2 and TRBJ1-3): EPEVTQTPSHQVTQMGQEVILRCVPISNHLYFYWYRQILGQKVEFLVSFYNNEISEKSEIFDDQFSVERPDGSNFTLKIRSTKLEDSAMYFCARGSGNTIYFGEGSWLTVV.

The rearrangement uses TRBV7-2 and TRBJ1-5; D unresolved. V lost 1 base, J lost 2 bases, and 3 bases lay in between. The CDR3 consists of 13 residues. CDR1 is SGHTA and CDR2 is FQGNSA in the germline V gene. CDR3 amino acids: CASSLVGNQPQHF. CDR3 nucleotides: TGTGCCAGCAGCTTAGTCGGCAATCAGCCCCAGCATTTT.

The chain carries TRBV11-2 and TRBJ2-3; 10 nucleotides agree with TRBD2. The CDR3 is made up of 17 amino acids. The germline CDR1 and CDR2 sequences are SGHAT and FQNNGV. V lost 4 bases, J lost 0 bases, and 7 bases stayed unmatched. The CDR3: CASSSLGLAESTDTQYF. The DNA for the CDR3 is TGTGCCAGCAGCTCCCTTGGACTAGCGGAGAGCACAGATACGCAGTATTTT. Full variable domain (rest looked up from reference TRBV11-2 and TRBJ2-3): EAGVAQSPRYKIIEKRQSVAFWCNPISGHATLYWYQQILGQGPKLLIQFQNNGVVDDSQLPKDRFSAERLKGVDSTLKIQPAKLEDSAVYLCASSSLGLAESTDTQYFGPGTRLTVL.

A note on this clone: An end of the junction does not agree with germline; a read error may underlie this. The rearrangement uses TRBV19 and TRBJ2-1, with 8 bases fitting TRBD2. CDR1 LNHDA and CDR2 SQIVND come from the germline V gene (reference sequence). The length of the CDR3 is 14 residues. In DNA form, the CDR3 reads TGTGCCAGTAGAATAGCGGGGCTACACAATGAGCAGTTCTTC. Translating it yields CASRIAGLHNEQFF. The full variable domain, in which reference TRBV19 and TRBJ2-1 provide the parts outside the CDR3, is DGGITQSPKYLFRKEGQNVTLSCEQNLNHDAMYWYRQDPGQGLRLIYYSQIVNDFQKGDIAEGYSVSREKKESFPLTVTSAQKNPTAFYLCASRIAGLHNEQFFGPGTRLTVL.

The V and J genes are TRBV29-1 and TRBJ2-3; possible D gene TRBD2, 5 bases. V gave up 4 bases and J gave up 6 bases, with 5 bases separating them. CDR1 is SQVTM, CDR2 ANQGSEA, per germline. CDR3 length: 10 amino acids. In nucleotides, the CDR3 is TGCAGCGTTGGAGGGGATACGCAGTATTTT. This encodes CSVGGDTQYF.

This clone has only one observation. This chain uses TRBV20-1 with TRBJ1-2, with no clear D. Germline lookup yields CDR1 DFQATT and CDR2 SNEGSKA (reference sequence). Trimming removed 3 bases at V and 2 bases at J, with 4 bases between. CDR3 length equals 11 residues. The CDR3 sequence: CSASHNYGYTF. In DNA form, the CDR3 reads TGCAGTGCTAGCCACAACTATGGCTACACCTTC.

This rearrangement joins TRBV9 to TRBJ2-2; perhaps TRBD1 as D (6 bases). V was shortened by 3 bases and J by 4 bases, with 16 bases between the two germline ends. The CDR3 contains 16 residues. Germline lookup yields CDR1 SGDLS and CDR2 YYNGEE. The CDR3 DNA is TGTGCCAGCAGCGCCAGCGGTAGGGGGACCACCGGGGAGCTGTTTTTT. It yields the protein CASSASGRGTTGELFF.

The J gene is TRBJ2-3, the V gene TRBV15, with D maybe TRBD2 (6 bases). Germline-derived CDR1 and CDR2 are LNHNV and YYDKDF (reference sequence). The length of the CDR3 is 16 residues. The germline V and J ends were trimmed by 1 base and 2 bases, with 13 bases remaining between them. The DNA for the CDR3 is TGTGCCACCAGCAGAGGGTACGCTAGCGACACAGATACGCAGTATTTT. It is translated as CATSRGYASDTDTQYF. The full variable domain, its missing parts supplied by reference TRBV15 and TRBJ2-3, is DAMVIQNPRYQVTQFGKPVTLSCSQTLNHNVMYWYQQKSSQAPKLLFHYYDKDFNNEADTPDNFQSRRPNTSFCFLDIRSPGLGDTAMYLCATSRGYASDTDTQYFGPGTRLTVL.

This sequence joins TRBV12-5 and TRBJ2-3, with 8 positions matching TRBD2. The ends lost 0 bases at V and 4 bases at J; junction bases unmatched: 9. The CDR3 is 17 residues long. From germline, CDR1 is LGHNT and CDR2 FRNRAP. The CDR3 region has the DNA TGTGCTAGTGGTTTGGTACGGAACGGGAGGGCGGCAGATACGCAGTATTTT. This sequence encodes CASGLVRNGRAADTQYF.

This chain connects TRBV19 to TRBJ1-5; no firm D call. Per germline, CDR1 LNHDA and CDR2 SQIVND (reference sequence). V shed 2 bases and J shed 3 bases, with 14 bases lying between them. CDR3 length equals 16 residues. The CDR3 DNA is TGTGCCAGTAGTATAAGGGCGGACCGAATCAATCAGCCCCAGCATTTT. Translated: CASSIRADRINQPQHF.

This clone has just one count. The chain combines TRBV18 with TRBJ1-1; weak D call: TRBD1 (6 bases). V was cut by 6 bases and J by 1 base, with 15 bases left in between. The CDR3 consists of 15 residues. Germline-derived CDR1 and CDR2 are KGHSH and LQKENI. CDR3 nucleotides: TGTGCCAGCTCCCGCTCCGGACAGACGAACACTGAAGCTTTCTTT. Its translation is CASSRSGQTNTEAFF.

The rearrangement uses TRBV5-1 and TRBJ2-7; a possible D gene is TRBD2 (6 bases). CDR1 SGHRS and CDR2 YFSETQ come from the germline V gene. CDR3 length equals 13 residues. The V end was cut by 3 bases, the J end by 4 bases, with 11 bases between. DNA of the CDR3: TGCGCCAGCAGCTCCCTGGAGGGGTACGAGCAGTACTTC. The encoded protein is CASSSLEGYEQYF.

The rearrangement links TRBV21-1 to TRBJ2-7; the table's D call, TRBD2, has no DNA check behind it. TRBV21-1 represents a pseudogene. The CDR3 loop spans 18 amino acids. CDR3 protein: CASSPRSLAGVEDYEQYF. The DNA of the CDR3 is TGTGCCAGCTCCCCCCGGAGCCTAGCGGGAGTAGAAGACTACGAGCAGTACTTC.

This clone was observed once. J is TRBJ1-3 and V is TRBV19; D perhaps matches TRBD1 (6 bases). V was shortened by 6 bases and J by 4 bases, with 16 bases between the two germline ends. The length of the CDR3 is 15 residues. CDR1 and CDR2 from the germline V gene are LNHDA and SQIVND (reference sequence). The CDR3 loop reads CASSLRGGSGNTIYF. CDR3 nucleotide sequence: TGTGCCAGTAGCCTACGAGGGGGGTCCGGAAACACCATATATTTT.

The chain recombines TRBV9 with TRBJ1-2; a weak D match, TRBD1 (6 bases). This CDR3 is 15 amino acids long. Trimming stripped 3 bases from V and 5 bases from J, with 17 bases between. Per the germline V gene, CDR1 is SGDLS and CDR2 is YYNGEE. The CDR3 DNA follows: TGTGCCAGCAGCGCCGAGACAGGCGGGCTTTATGGCTACACCTTC. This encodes CASSAETGGLYGYTF.

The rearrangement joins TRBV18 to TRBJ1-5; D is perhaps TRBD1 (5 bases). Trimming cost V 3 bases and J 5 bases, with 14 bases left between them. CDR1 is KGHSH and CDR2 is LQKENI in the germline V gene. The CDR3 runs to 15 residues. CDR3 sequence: CASSPQGVGHQPQHF. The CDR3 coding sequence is TGTGCCAGCTCACCTCAGGGAGTCGGCCATCAGCCCCAGCATTTT.

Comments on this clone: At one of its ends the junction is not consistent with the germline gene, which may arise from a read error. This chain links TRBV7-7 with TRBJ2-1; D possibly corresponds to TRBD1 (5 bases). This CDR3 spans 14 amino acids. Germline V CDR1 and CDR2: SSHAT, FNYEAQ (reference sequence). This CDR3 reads CASSLEAGRNEQFF. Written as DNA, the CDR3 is TGTGCTAGCAGCTTAGAGGCAGGGCGGAATGAGCAGTTCTTC.

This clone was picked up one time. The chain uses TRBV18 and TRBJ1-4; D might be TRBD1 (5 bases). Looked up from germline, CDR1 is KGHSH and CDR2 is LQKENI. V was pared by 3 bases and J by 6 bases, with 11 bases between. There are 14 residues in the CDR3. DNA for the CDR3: TGTGCCAGCTCACCGGGACTGGGACATGAAAAACTGTTTTTT. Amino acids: CASSPGLGHEKLFF. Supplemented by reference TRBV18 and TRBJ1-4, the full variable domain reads NAGVMQNPRHLVRRRGQEARLRCSPMKGHSHVYWYRQLPEEGLKFMVYLQKENIIDESGMPKERFSAEFPKEGPSILRIQQVVRGDSAAYFCASSPGLGHEKLFFGSGTQLSVL.

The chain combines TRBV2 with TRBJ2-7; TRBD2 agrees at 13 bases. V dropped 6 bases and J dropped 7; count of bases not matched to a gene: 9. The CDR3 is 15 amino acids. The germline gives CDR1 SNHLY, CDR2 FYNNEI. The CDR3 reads CASSRTSGRKGEQYF. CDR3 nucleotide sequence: TGTGCCAGCAGCCGGACTAGCGGGAGAAAAGGAGAGCAGTACTTC.

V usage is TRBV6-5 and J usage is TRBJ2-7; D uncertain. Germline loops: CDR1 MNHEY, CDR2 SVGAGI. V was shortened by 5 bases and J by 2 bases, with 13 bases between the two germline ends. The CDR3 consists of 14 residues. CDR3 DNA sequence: TGTGCCAGCAGTCCTCAGACCGAAACCTACGAGCAGTACTTC. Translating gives CASSPQTETYEQYF.

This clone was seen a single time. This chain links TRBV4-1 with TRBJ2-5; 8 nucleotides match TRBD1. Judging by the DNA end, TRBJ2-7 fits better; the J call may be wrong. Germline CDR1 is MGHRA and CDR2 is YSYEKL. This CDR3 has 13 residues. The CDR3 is CASSQTGGYEQYF. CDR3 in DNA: TGCGCCAGCAGCCAAACAGGGGGCTACGAGCAGTACTTC.

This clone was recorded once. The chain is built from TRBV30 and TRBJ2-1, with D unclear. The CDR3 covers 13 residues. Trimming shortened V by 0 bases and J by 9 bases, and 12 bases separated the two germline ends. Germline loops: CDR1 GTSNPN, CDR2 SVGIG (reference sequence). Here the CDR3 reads CAWSVRVWTEQFF. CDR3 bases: TGTGCCTGGAGTGTACGAGTTTGGACTGAGCAGTTCTTC.

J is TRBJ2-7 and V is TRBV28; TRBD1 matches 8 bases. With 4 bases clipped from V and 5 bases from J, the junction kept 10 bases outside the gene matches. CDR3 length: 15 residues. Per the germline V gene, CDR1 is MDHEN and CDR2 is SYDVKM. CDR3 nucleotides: TGTGCCAGCAGTTCATACCCGGACAGGGCCGACGAGCAGTACTTC. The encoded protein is CASSSYPDRADEQYF. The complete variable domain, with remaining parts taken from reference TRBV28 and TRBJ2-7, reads DVKVTQSSRYLVKRTGEKVFLECVQDMDHENMFWYRQDPGLGLRLIYFSYDVKMKEKGDIPEGYSVSREKKERFSLILESASTNQTSMYLCASSSYPDRADEQYFGPGTRLTVT.

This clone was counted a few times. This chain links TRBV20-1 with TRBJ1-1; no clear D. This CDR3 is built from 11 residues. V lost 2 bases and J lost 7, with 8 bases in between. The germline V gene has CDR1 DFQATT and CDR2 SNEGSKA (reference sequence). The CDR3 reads CSARSDGEAFF. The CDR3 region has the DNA TGCAGTGCTAGATCCGACGGTGAAGCTTTCTTT.

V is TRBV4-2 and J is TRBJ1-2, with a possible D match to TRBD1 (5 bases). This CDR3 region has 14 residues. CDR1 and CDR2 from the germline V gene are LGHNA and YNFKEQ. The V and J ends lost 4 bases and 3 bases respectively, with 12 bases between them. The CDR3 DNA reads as TGTGCCAGCAGCCCTCAGGGAGGGGACTATGGCTACACCTTC. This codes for CASSPQGGDYGYTF.

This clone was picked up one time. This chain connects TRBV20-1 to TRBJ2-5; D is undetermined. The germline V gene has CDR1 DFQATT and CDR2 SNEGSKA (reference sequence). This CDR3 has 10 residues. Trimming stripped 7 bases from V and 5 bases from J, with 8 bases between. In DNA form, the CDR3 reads TGCAGTGGGACCATCGAGACCCAGTACTTC. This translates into CSGTIETQYF.

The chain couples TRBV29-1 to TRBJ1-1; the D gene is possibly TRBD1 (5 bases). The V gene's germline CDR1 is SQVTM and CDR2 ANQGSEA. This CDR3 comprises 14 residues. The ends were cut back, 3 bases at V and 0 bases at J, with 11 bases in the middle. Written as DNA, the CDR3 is TGCAGCGTTGATTTGACAGCTATGAACACTGAAGCTTTCTTT. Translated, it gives CSVDLTAMNTEAFF.

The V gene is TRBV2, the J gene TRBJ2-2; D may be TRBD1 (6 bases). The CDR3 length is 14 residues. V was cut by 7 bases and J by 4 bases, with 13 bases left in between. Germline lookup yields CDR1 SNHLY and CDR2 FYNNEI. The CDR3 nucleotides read TGTGCCAGCATGGTCGGACAGACCACCGGGGAGCTGTTTTTT. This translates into CASMVGQTTGELFF.

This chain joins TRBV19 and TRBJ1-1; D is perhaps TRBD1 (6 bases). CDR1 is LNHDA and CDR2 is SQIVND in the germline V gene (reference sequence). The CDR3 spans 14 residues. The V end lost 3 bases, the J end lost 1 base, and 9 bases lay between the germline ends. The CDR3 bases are TGTGCCAGTAGTATTAGGGGGGGGAACACTGAAGCTTTCTTT. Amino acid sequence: CASSIRGGNTEAFF.

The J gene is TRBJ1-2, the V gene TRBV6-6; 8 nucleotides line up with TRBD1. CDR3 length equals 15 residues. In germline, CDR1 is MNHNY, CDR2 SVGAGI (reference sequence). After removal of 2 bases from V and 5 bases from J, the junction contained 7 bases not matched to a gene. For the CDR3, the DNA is TGTGCCAGCAGTTACCATGGGACAGGCACTTATGGCTACACCTTC. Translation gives CASSYHGTGTYGYTF.